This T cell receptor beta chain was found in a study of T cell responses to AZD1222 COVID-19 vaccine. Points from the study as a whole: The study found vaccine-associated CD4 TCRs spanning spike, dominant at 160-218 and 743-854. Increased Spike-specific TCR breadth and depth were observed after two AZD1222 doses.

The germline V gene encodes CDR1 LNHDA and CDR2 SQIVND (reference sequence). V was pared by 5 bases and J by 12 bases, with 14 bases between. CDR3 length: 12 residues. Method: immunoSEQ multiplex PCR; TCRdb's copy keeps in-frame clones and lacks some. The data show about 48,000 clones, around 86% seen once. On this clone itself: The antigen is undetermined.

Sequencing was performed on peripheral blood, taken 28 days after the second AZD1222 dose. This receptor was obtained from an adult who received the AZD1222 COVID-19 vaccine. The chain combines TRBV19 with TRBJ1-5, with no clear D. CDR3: CASSDRDRSQHF. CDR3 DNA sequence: TGTGCCAGTAGTGACCGGGATCGAAGCCAGCATTTT.